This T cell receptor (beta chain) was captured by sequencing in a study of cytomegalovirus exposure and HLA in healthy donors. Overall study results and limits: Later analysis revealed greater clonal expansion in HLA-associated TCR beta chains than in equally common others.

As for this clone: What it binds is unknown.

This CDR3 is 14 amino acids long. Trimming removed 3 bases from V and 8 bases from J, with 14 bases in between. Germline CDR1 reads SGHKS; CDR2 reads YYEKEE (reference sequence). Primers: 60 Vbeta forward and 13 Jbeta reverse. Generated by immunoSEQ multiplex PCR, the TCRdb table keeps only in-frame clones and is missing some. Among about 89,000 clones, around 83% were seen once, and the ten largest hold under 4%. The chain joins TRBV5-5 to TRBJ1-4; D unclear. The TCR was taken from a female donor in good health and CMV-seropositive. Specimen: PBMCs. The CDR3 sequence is CASSSIDGREKLFF. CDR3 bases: TGTGCCAGCAGCTCAATAGATGGGAGGGAAAAACTGTTTTTT.